This T cell receptor (beta chain) was sequenced in a study of cytomegalovirus exposure and HLA in healthy donors. On the study more broadly: Findings of an earlier analysis included some 120 million unique TCR beta sequences from 180 million or so T cells.

Study-level findings and limits: Later examination showed HLA-associated TCR beta chains had greater clonal expansion than equally common others.

The CDR3 is 15 amino acids. Unmatched junction bases numbered 13, after V lost 7 bases and J lost 7 bases. The germline CDR1 and CDR2 sequences are LNHDA and SQIVND (reference sequence). Notes on this clone: The antigen is not known.

PCR used 60 Vbeta primers and 13 Jbeta primers. The assay was immunoSEQ multiplex PCR, and TCRdb's table has in-frame clones only and misses some. The sample's table shows under 95,000 clones. The receptor comes from a female donor in good health and CMV-seropositive. The sequenced material came from PBMCs. V and J are TRBV19 and TRBJ1-2; 9 bases line up with TRBD1. CDR3 region: CASTQGATGGAGYTF. The CDR3 coding sequence is TGTGCCAGTACCCAAGGGGCTACAGGGGGCGCTGGCTACACCTTC.